This T cell receptor (beta chain) was obtained from a study of T cell responses to AZD1222 COVID-19 vaccine. Whole-study context: Second-dose timings of about 4 or about 12 weeks were pooled.

Germline CDR1 reads MGHRA; CDR2 reads YSYEKL. The CDR3 runs to 13 residues. Trimming took 3 bases from V and 7 from J; bases not matched to a gene: 3. Libraries were prepared by immunoSEQ multiplex PCR; TCRdb keeps only in-frame clonotypes and omits some of them. This table has around 140,000 clones, roughly 92% appearing once. The sequence came from an adult in good health. This material consisted of peripheral blood, taken on day 0 of AZD1222 vaccination. The chain is built from TRBV4-1 and TRBJ2-1; 7 bases map to TRBD2. The CDR3 loop is CASSQMGLNEQFF. DNA for the CDR3: TGCGCCAGCAGCCAGATGGGACTAAATGAGCAGTTCTTC.